These 20 T cell receptor beta chains were sequenced from one sample in a study of T-cell reconstitution after alpha-beta-depleted transplantation in children. The TCRbeta library incorporated unique molecular identifiers. From the PCR reads, TCRdb called clonotypes with MiXCR, one entry per CDR3 protein. The data show hundreds of thousands of distinct CDR3 sequences, roughly 17% seen once. Here the sequenced sample was PBMCs from the stem cell graft donor, taken from the stem cell graft. All receptors derive from a human donor who donated a stem cell graft to a child with acute myeloid leukemia.

The V call is TRBV6-2 or TRBV6-3, the J call TRBJ2-5, with D perhaps TRBD1 or TRBD2 (5 bases each). The CDR3 covers 16 residues. V gave up 6 bases and J gave up 2 bases, with 19 bases separating them. CDR1 and CDR2 from the germline V gene are MNHEY and SVGEGT. CDR3 sequence: CASSTLQQGTQETQYF. In DNA form, the CDR3 reads TGTGCCAGCAGCACACTTCAGCAAGGGACGCAAGAGACCCAGTACTTC.

This clonotype appeared many times. This chain connects TRBV7-2 to TRBJ1-2, with no clear D. CDR3 length equals 16 residues. V shed 2 bases and J shed 4 bases, with 17 bases lying between them. Germline CDR1 is SGHTA and CDR2 is FQGNSA. The CDR3 DNA is TGTGCCAGCAGCTTACCAGACGGAAGACGAGGCTATGGCTACACCTTC. Translated, it gives CASSLPDGRRGYGYTF.

The chain carries TRBV7-9 and TRBJ2-5, with 7 nucleotides matching TRBD1. V was pared by 3 bases and J by 6 bases, with 4 bases of the junction left unmatched. The CDR3 has 13 residues. CDR1 is SEHNR and CDR2 is FQNEAQ in the germline V gene (reference sequence). The CDR3 DNA is TGTGCCAGCAGCTTCGACAGGGAGCAGACCCAGTACTTC. It encodes CASSFDREQTQYF.

This clonotype was seen more than once but under ten times. V gene TRBV6-5 combines with J gene TRBJ1-2; 8 bases agree with TRBD1. The germline V gene encodes CDR1 MNHEY and CDR2 SVGAGI. The CDR3 runs to 15 residues. The J segment lost 5 bases and the V segment lost 2 bases, leaving 7 bases of the junction unmatched. The CDR3 loop is CASSYAPGTGYGYTF. DNA for the CDR3: TGTGCCAGCAGTTACGCCCCCGGGACAGGATATGGCTACACCTTC.

This clonotype was found a few times. DNA for the CDR3: TGTGCCACCAGCAGAGATCGCGGAGCGGGGGGCCCCGGTACGCAGTATTTT. Amino acid sequence: CATSRDRGAGGPGTQYF. The chain joins TRBV15 to TRBJ2-3, with 9 bases aligning to TRBD2. The CDR3 extends over 17 amino acids. After removal of 0 bases from V and 8 bases from J, the junction contained 12 bases not matched to a gene. Germline lookup yields CDR1 LNHNV and CDR2 YYDKDF (reference sequence).

This clonotype was seen many times. The chain joins TRBV29-1 to TRBJ2-3; 11 bases are shared with TRBD1. V shed 1 base and J 4 bases; nucleotides not matched to a gene: 1. This CDR3 has 14 amino acids. The germline CDR1 and CDR2 sequences are SQVTM and ANQGSEA. In DNA, the CDR3 is TGCAGCGTTGAAGGGGACAGGGGGGCAGATACGCAGTATTTT. This translates into CSVEGDRGADTQYF.

This clonotype showed up many times. This chain joins TRBV20-1 and TRBJ2-1; the match to TRBD2 covers 13 bases. Germline V gene data show CDR1 as DFQATT and CDR2 as SNEGSKA (reference sequence). Trimming at V came to 4 bases and at J to 6 bases, leaving 6 bases not matched to a gene. The CDR3 sequence is 15 residues long. The chain's CDR3 is CSAIRTSGGGNEQFF. The CDR3 DNA is TGCAGTGCTATCCGGACTAGCGGGGGTGGCAATGAGCAGTTCTTC.

This clonotype was seen a few times. CDR3 protein: CATSRGSDGIEQYF. CDR3 nucleotides: TGTGCCACCAGCAGAGGCAGTGACGGGATCGAGCAGTACTTC. The chain joins TRBV15 to TRBJ2-7; tentatively, D is TRBD2 (5 bases). V gave up 1 base and J gave up 6 bases, with 13 bases separating them. Germline V CDR1 and CDR2: LNHNV, YYDKDF (reference sequence). There are 14 residues in the CDR3.

A few counts support this clonotype. The rearrangement links TRBV5-1 to TRBJ2-2; the match to TRBD1 covers 8 bases. The germline CDR1 and CDR2 sequences are SGHRS and YFSETQ. The CDR3 is 16 amino acids. V lost 3 bases and J lost 6; bases outside the gene matches: 10. The CDR3 is CASSSGQGWMAGELFF. The CDR3 nucleotides are TGCGCCAGCAGCTCCGGACAGGGATGGATGGCCGGGGAGCTGTTTTTT.

This clonotype was seen at least ten times. V is TRBV7-2 and J is TRBJ1-5; possible D gene TRBD1, 6 bases. The CDR3 sequence is 13 residues long. V was trimmed by 2 bases and J by 7 bases, leaving 9 bases between them. Per the germline V gene, CDR1 is SGHTA and CDR2 is FQGNSA. CDR3 DNA: TGTGCCAGCAGCTTATACCAGGGGCAGCCCCAGCATTTT. Protein product: CASSLYQGQPQHF.

This clonotype was seen a single time. The chain couples TRBV10-2 to TRBJ1-4, with D unresolved. This CDR3 spans 13 amino acids. CDR1 is WSHSY and CDR2 is SAAADI in the germline V gene. V was shortened by 3 bases and J by 13 bases, with 15 bases between the two germline ends. CDR3 sequence (DNA): TGCGCCAGCAGTGATGGGTGGATGAGGTTACTGTTTTTT. This codes for CASSDGWMRLLFF.

The sample holds many counts of this clonotype. This chain connects TRBV7-2 to TRBJ2-5; D not certain. This CDR3 is built from 16 residues. Per germline, CDR1 SGHTA and CDR2 FQGNSA. Trimming cost V 0 bases and J 1 base, with 12 bases left between them. CDR3 sequence: CASSLASVGIQETQYF. In DNA, the CDR3 is TGTGCCAGCAGCTTAGCCTCGGTGGGCATCCAAGAGACCCAGTACTTC.

This clonotype was observed a handful of times. V is TRBV5-1 and J is TRBJ2-2, with TRBD1 as a possible D gene (6 bases). Germline-derived CDR1 and CDR2 are SGHRS and YFSETQ. CDR3 length equals 16 residues. V lost 4 bases, J lost 3 bases, and 16 bases lay in between. This CDR3 reads CASSRIGQSHTGELFF. CDR3 nucleotide sequence: TGCGCCAGCAGCCGAATCGGACAGTCTCACACCGGGGAGCTGTTTTTT.

Ten or more counts support this clonotype. This chain uses TRBV20-1 with TRBJ1-1, with 7 positions matching TRBD1. The trim removed 5 bases at V and 4 bases at J, leaving 7 bases unmatched. CDR1 and CDR2 from the germline V gene are DFQATT and SNEGSKA (reference sequence). CDR3 length: 13 residues. The CDR3: CSASQAGGTEAFF. CDR3 in DNA: TGCAGTGCTTCCCAAGCAGGGGGCACTGAAGCTTTCTTT.

This clonotype came up many times. The chain is built from TRBV6-4 and TRBJ1-1; D gene ambiguous. V lost 5 bases and J 1 base, leaving 8 bases between the germline ends. CDR1 and CDR2 from the germline V gene are MRHNA and SNTAGT. The CDR3 consists of 13 residues. CDR3 DNA: TGTGCCAGCAGTAATACAGCGAACACTGAAGCTTTCTTT. Translating it yields CASSNTANTEAFF.

Many counts were recorded for this clonotype. V and J are TRBV20-1 and TRBJ1-4; D gene unclear. The CDR3 extends over 16 amino acids. V was pared by 1 base and J by 0 bases, with 12 bases between. Germline CDR1 is DFQATT and CDR2 is SNEGSKA (reference sequence). The CDR3 is CSARASELATNEKLFF. CDR3 in DNA: TGCAGTGCTAGAGCATCCGAACTTGCAACTAATGAAAAACTGTTTTTT.

This clonotype showed up many times. The CDR3 loop is CASSQEWGSSYNEQFF. The CDR3, as DNA: TGCGCCAGCAGCCAAGAATGGGGGTCCTCCTACAATGAGCAGTTCTTC. The chain employs TRBV4-3 and TRBJ2-1; either TRBD1 or TRBD2 may fit D (5 bases each). The ends were cut back, 0 bases at V and 0 bases at J, with 9 bases in the middle. This CDR3 region has 16 residues. Germline V gene lookup returns CDR1 LGHNA and CDR2 YSLEER.

This clonotype was counted many times. This chain joins TRBV20-1 and TRBJ2-7; 8 bases agree with TRBD1. The germline gives CDR1 DFQATT, CDR2 SNEGSKA (reference sequence). J was trimmed by 0 bases and V by 1 base; bases with no gene match: 11. The CDR3 contains 17 residues. CDR3 region: CSARVFPGQGISYEQYF. CDR3 DNA: TGCAGTGCTAGAGTCTTCCCCGGACAGGGAATCTCCTACGAGCAGTACTTC.

This clonotype was recorded a few times. This chain uses TRBV9 with TRBJ2-2; tentative D call: TRBD2 (6 bases). The CDR3 has 16 residues. Trimming took off 1 base at V and 0 bases at J, with 10 bases between the two ends. Germline V lookup: CDR1 SGDLS, CDR2 YYNGEE. The CDR3 coding sequence is TGTGCCAGCAGCGTAAGACTAGACGCGAACACCGGGGAGCTGTTTTTT. Translating gives CASSVRLDANTGELFF.

In its sample, this clonotype was seen many times. The V call is TRBV7-2, the J call TRBJ2-1; D not resolved. Germline CDR1 reads SGHTA; CDR2 reads FQGNSA. V dropped 4 bases and J dropped 7 bases, with 11 bases sitting between them. The CDR3 totals 13 residues. The CDR3 DNA sequence: TGTGCCAGCAGCTCGTCGTTCGGGAATGAGCAGTTCTTC. Its protein product is CASSSSFGNEQFF.